This T cell receptor (beta chain) was profiled in a study of CD8+ T cells in alopecia areata (dated by TCRdb to 2017 to 2018). Context from the whole study: The treated patients took part in an open-label pilot trial in which moderate-to-severe alopecia areata was treated with oral tofacitinib at 5 to 10 mg twice daily. The study used high-throughput TCRbeta sequencing to examine T cell clonal expansion in alopecia areata, in both the C3H/HeJ mouse model and human patients. In humans, TCRbeta sequencing was performed on scalp tissue and on sorted CD4+ and CD8+ peripheral blood T cells from healthy controls and from patients with patchy or totalis/universalis alopecia areata. Tofacitinib was administered for 6 to 18 months, and 6 months of follow-up off drug were then conducted to assess delayed response and recurrence. Tofacitinib-treated patients had biopsies at baseline and at 4 and 24 weeks of treatment, with a later scalp biopsy in several patients. TCRbeta CDR3 regions were amplified by immunoSEQ multiplex PCR using 35 Vbeta forward and 13 Jbeta reverse primers. Scalp clonality was compared among normal scalp (n=4), patchy alopecia areata scalp (n=8), and alopecia totalis/universalis scalp (n=8). RNA was extracted with the PAXgene miRNA kit for fixed scalp, the miRNeasy kit for PBMCs, and the RNeasy kit for mouse skin. The SALT score, which quantifies the percentage of affected scalp surface area, was used to measure disease severity in treated patients. Broader findings and caveats from the paper: During tofacitinib treatment, many expanded lesional clones remained in scalp and blood, and this persistence may partly explain relapse after treatment is stopped. Higher clonality and more expanded CD8+ clones were observed in lesional scalp than in normal scalp, particularly in alopecia totalis/universalis, a finding suggestive of antigenic drive. The treated cohort was small, with a single nonresponder, so links between baseline CD8+ expansion and response need larger studies. Unlike mouse skin, which is dominated by gammadelta T cells, normal human skin has resident alphabeta T cells that are also sequenced, and this complicates analysis of the scalp TCR repertoire. Tofacitinib significantly lowered scalp clonality and the number of expanded CD8+ clones among the top 100 scalp clones. Shared TCR sequences between patients were less evident than in mice, which may be partly attributable to HLA diversity in the patient population.

In regard to this clone: Its antigen remains unidentified. No base qualities exist here, and no much larger clone lies one base off it.

Libraries were built with the immunoSEQ multiplex PCR assay. RNA was extracted from all samples and reverse transcribed into cDNA as template for TCR sequencing. SuperScript III was used to make first-strand cDNA, primed with a 2:1 mix of oligo-dT and random hexamers. A synthetic immune receptor repertoire was used to assess amplification bias, and residual bias was removed computationally. For the original study's pipeline: Raw reads were preprocessed for error removal, and CDR3 was defined according to IMGT conventions as running from the conserved cysteine to phenylalanine. Clonality was computed by normalizing Shannon entropy by log2 of the number of productive unique TCRs and subtracting the result from 1. Whether scalp clones were CD4 or CD8 was inferred by matching scalp TCRbeta sequences against CD4 and CD8 repertoires sorted from blood. This immuneACCESS table, as held by TCRdb, lists in-frame sequences with V and J called but not all clones. Of the missing ones, under half trace to an unresolved V gene in checked studies; the others have no known cause. The DNA gave D and trimming, while V, J and clone size come from that table. The sample table holds roughly 200,000 clones, of which 35% to 40% were seen once. 0.48% of the sample is held by the ten biggest clonotypes.

The treatment or condition label on this specimen signifies: oral pan-JAK inhibitor, 5-10 mg twice daily. Peripheral blood and lesional scalp punch biopsies were obtained from patients with alopecia areata. PBMCs were isolated by density centrifugation and stained for CD3, CD4 and CD8, after which CD4+ and CD8+ T cells were sorted on a FACSAria. The cysteine opens and the phenylalanine closes a CDR3 of 13 amino acids. The read is trimmed to its CDR3 DNA, 39 bases read in frame from base 1. CDR1 is given as SNHLY and CDR2 as FYNNEI, both from the germline V gene. At the junction V is shortened by 6 bases and J by 0 bases, with 6 bases in between.

This TCR was sampled from a human donor with alopecia areata. Recombination connected TRBV2 to TRBJ1-3, with TRBD1 as a weak D call on 6 bases. The sample in question was CD4+ T cells sorted from blood, obtained at approximately week 30, from a patient treated with tofacitinib. Read as DNA, the sequence is TGTGCCAGCAGACAGGGCTCTGGAAACACCATATATTTT. It codes for CASRQGSGNTIYF.